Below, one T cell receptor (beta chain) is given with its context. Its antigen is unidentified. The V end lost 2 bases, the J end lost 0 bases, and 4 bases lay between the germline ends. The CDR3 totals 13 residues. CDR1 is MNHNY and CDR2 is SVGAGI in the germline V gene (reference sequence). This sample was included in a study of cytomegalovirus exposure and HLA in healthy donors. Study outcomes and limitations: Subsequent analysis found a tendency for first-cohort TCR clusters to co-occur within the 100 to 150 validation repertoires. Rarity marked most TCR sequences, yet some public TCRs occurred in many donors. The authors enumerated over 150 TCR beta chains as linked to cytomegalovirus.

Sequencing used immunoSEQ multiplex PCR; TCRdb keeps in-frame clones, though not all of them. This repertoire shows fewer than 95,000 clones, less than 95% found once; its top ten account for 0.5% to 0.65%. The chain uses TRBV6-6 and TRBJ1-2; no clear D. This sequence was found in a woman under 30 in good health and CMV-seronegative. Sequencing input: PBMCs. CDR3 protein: CASSYEPNYGYTF. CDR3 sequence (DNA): TGTGCCAGCAGTTACGAGCCTAACTATGGCTACACCTTC.